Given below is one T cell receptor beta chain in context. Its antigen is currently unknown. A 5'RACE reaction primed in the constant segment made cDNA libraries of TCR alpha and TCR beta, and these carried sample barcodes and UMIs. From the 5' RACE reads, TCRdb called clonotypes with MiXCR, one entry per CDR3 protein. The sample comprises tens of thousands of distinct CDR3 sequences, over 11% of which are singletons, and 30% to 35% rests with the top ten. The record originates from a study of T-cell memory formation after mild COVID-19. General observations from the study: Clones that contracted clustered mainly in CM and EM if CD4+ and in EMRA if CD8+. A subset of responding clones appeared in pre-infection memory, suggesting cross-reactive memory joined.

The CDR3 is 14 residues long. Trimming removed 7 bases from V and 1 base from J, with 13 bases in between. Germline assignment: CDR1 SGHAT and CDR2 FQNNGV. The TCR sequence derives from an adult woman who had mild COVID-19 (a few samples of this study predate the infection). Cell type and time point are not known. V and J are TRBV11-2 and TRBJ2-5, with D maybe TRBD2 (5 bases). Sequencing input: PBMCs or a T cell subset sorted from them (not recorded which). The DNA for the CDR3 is TGTGCCAGCACCCCCGGCGGACTCCAAGAGACCCAGTACTTC. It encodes CASTPGGLQETQYF.